The rows below give T cell receptor beta chains drawn from one sample of a study of cytotoxic CD8 clonotypes in ibrutinib-treated CLL. Clones were sequenced by immunoSEQ multiplex PCR, and TCRdb holds only the in-frame ones, with some missing. The data show more than 200,000 clones, roughly 70% seen once. This specimen was PBMCs, taken after 24 months of ibrutinib treatment. These receptors all stem from a human donor with chronic lymphocytic leukemia. Both conserved end residues are part of each CDR3. A D gene is named only where the DNA matches it firmly. Clone size appears in some rows only: once, few, many, or a class for an expanded clone.

V gene	CDR3 length	clone size	J gene	D gene	CDR3 DNA	CDR3 protein
TRBV25-1	15	.	TRBJ1-3	TRBD1	TGTGCCAGCAGTTGGCGGACAGGCTCTGGAAACACCATATATTTT	CASSWRTGSGNTIYF
TRBV7-9	15	.	TRBJ2-1	.	TGTGCCAGCAGCGCACCAGGGGACTCCTACAATGAGCAGTTCTTC	CASSAPGDSYNEQFF
TRBV27	13	.	TRBJ2-1	.	TGTGCCAGCAGTTCAAACAGGGACGGTGAGCAGTTCTTC	CASSSNRDGEQFF
TRBV7-7	13	once	TRBJ2-7	.	TGTGCTAGCAGCCGGGGGTTCTCCTACGAGCAGTACTTC	CASSRGFSYEQYF
TRBV11-2	16	.	TRBJ2-3	TRBD2	TGTGCCAGCAGTCGCACGGGGGGTAAGAGGACAGATACGCAGTATTTT	CASSRTGGKRTDTQYF
TRBV7-8	16	.	TRBJ1-1	.	TGTGCCAGCAGCCCCAGGGAGGCGGGAATGGACACTGAAGCTTTCTTT	CASSPREAGMDTEAFF
TRBV7-8	15	.	TRBJ2-3	TRBD2	TGTGCCAGCAGCTTCCTAGCGGGAACCACAGATACGCAGTATTTT	CASSFLAGTTDTQYF
TRBV5-1	17	.	TRBJ2-7	TRBD2	TGCGCCAGCAGACTCCACGGACTAGCGGATTCTGCCTACGAGCAGTACTTC	CASRLHGLADSAYEQYF
TRBV2	12	.	TRBJ2-3	.	TGTGCCAGCAGCCCAGACCTATATACGCAGTATTTT	CASSPDLYTQYF
TRBV5-4	17	.	TRBJ2-3	TRBD1	TGTGCCAGCACCTCTGGCACGCGGACAGGGAACACAGATACGCAGTATTTT	CASTSGTRTGNTDTQYF
TRBV6-5	13	.	TRBJ2-7	.	TGTGCCAGCACTAGGGACGGATCCTACGAGCAGTACTTC	CASTRDGSYEQYF
TRBV6-6	11	.	TRBJ2-7	.	TGTGCCAGCAGTCTCTTTGGCGAGCAGTACTTC	CASSLFGEQYF
TRBV19	15	.	TRBJ2-7	TRBD1	TGTGCCAGTAGTGTCCTCGACAGGGTTGGTGGCGAGCAGTACTTC	CASSVLDRVGGEQYF
TRBV5-1	17	.	TRBJ1-4	TRBD1	TGCGCCAGCAGCTTGGGGGACAGGTCCGGATCTAATGAAAAACTGTTTTTT	CASSLGDRSGSNEKLFF
TRBV7-3	16	.	TRBJ2-1	.	TGTGCCAGCAGCTTATCCGGGGGAGCACACTACAATGAGCAGTTCTTC	CASSLSGGAHYNEQFF
TRBV28	12	.	TRBJ1-2	.	TGTGCCAGCAGTAGACAGGACGATGGCTACACCTTC	CASSRQDDGYTF
TRBV7-3	13	few	TRBJ1-5	.	TGTGCCAGCAGCACCCAGGACGATCAGCCCCAGCATTTT	CASSTQDDQPQHF
TRBV11-3	16	.	TRBJ2-3	TRBD1	TGTGCCAGCAGCTCAAGGGGGCGAGGAGGCACAGATACGCAGTATTTT	CASSSRGRGGTDTQYF
TRBV6-5	15	.	TRBJ2-2	TRBD2	TGTGCCAGCCGACTAGCTAGGGGATACACCGGGGAGCTGTTTTTT	CASRLARGYTGELFF
TRBV27	15	.	TRBJ2-2	.	TGTGCCAGCGCGTTGGGGCTGGTCGAGGCCGGGGAGCTGTTTTTT	CASALGLVEAGELFF
TRBV9	16	few	TRBJ2-2	TRBD2	TGTGCCAGCAGCGTAGCGTCGGGGGGGAACACCGGGGAGCTGTTTTTT	CASSVASGGNTGELFF
TRBV18	15	few	TRBJ2-1	.	TGTGCCAGCTCTCCCGACCGGCTAGCTTACAATGAGCAGTTCTTC	CASSPDRLAYNEQFF
TRBV28	12	.	TRBJ2-5	.	TGTGCCAGCGGGAAAATCGGGGAGACCCAGTACTTC	CASGKIGETQYF
TRBV29-1	15	.	TRBJ1-1	TRBD1	TGCAGCGCCAAAAAAGCGGCAGGGGGCAACACTGAAGCTTTCTTT	CSAKKAAGGNTEAFF
TRBV9	14	once	TRBJ2-7	TRBD1	TGTGCCAGCAGCCTGGGACAGGGGTACTACGAGCAGTACTTC	CASSLGQGYYEQYF
TRBV29-1	15	.	TRBJ2-5	.	TGCAGCGTCCGACCTGCACCCATGTACCAAGAGACCCAGTACTTC	CSVRPAPMYQETQYF
TRBV15	15	.	TRBJ2-4	.	TGTGCCACCAGCAGGGATGGCGGCAGCGAAAACATTCAGTACTTC	CATSRDGGSENIQYF
TRBV6-1	15	.	TRBJ2-7	TRBD1	TGTGCCAGCAGCGACCACCGGGACAGGGGGCGAGAGCAGTACTTC	CASSDHRDRGREQYF
TRBV29-1	13	.	TRBJ2-7	TRBD2	TGCAGCGTTGAGGTAGCGGGATCCTACGAGCAGTACTTC	CSVEVAGSYEQYF
TRBV7-9	15	once	TRBJ1-1	.	TGTGCCAGCAGCCCCGGTAGGGGCGGGAACACTGAAGCTTTCTTT	CASSPGRGGNTEAFF
TRBV20-1	10	few	TRBJ2-1	.	TGCAGTGCTAACTACAATGAGCAGTTCTTC	CSANYNEQFF
TRBV9	15	.	TRBJ2-1	.	TGTGCCAGCAGCGTAAGGGGGGAGGAGTTCAATGAGCAGTTCTTC	CASSVRGEEFNEQFF
TRBV25-1	15	.	TRBJ2-2	.	TGTGCCAGCAGTCGTCAGGCCTCGAACACCGGGGAGCTGTTTTTT	CASSRQASNTGELFF
TRBV7-2	17	.	TRBJ2-7	TRBD2	TGTGCCAGCAGCCGGACTAGCGGGCCACTCACCACCTACGAGCAGTACTTC	CASSRTSGPLTTYEQYF
TRBV2	12	.	TRBJ1-2	.	TGTGCCAGCAGTGTCACTGAGTATGGCTACACCTTC	CASSVTEYGYTF
TRBV27	14	few	TRBJ2-3	TRBD1	TGTGCCAGCAGTACGGGACAGGGCACAGATACGCAGTATTTT	CASSTGQGTDTQYF
TRBV29-1	14	.	TRBJ1-3	.	TGCAGCGTTCCAAGGGTCAGCGTGGAGAACACCATATATTTT	CSVPRVSVENTIYF
TRBV15	14	once	TRBJ2-1	TRBD1	TGTGCCACTAGAGGGGGACAGGGAGGCGATGAGCAGTTCTTC	CATRGGQGGDEQFF
TRBV28	15	.	TRBJ1-5	TRBD1	TGTGCCAGCAGCAAGGGAGGGGGCGGCAATCAGCCCCAGCATTTT	CASSKGGGGNQPQHF
TRBV6-5	13	few	TRBJ1-2	.	TGTGCCAGCAGTACGGGGGAGTTCTATGGCTACACCTTC	CASSTGEFYGYTF
TRBV7-3	14	.	TRBJ1-1	.	TGTGCCAGCAGATTACAGGGCGAGAGCACTGAAGCTTTCTTT	CASRLQGESTEAFF
TRBV25-1	18	.	TRBJ1-3	.	TGTGCCAGCAGTGAATCGCGTGGGACATCTCATCAACGAAACACCATATATTTT	CASSESRGTSHQRNTIYF
TRBV7-9	12	few	TRBJ1-1	.	TGTGCCAGCAGATCTGAGGCCCCTGAAGCTTTCTTT	CASRSEAPEAFF
TRBV7-6	15	.	TRBJ2-7	TRBD2	TGTGCCAGCAGCTTACCGGGACTAGGGGCCTACGAGCAGTACTTC	CASSLPGLGAYEQYF
TRBV6-5	15	.	TRBJ1-5	TRBD1	TGTGCCAGCAGCTTCGACAGGGGTGAACATCAGCCCCAGCATTTT	CASSFDRGEHQPQHF
TRBV11-2	15	once	TRBJ2-1	.	TGTGCCAGCAGCTTAGACCTCCTGCCCTACAATGAGCAGTTCTTC	CASSLDLLPYNEQFF
TRBV19	15	.	TRBJ2-7	.	TGTGCCAGTAGCCCACGGGACACAGCTTCCTACGAGCAGTACTTC	CASSPRDTASYEQYF
TRBV28	11	few	TRBJ2-7	.	TGTGCCAGCAAGGGTGGCGGTGAGCAGTACTTC	CASKGGGEQYF
TRBV18	12	.	TRBJ2-7	TRBD1	TGCTCTTCCGGGACAGGGGACTACGAGCAGTACTTC	CSSGTGDYEQYF
TRBV9	15	.	TRBJ2-5	TRBD2	TGTGCCAGCAGCGTACTAGCGGGAGGGCCCGAGACCCAGTACTTC	CASSVLAGGPETQYF
TRBV11-1	15	.	TRBJ2-1	TRBD2	TGTGCCAGCAGCTTCGTAGCGGGAGTCTACAATGAGCAGTTCTTC	CASSFVAGVYNEQFF
TRBV5-1	13	.	TRBJ1-5	.	TGCGCCAGCAGCTTGGAGGTTAATCAGCCCCAGCATTTT	CASSLEVNQPQHF
TRBV11-3	17	.	TRBJ2-1	.	TGTGCCAGCAGCTTACGCTATAGCGGAGTACACTACAATGAGCAGTTCTTC	CASSLRYSGVHYNEQFF
TRBV7-9	13	.	TRBJ2-5	.	TGTGCCAGCAGCTTAGCGTACCAAGAGACCCAGTACTTC	CASSLAYQETQYF
TRBV27	15	.	TRBJ2-1	.	TGTGCCAGCAGTTGGGCGGAGAGCTCCTACAATGAGCAGTTCTTC	CASSWAESSYNEQFF
TRBV28	16	.	TRBJ2-5	TRBD1	TGTGCCAGCAACCACCGGGACAGGGGGCGCGAAGAGACCCAGTACTTC	CASNHRDRGREETQYF
TRBV4-2	19	.	TRBJ1-1	.	TGTGCCAGCAGCCAAGAAGGGTACACCGGGACACCGAAGAACACTGAAGCTTTCTTT	CASSQEGYTGTPKNTEAFF